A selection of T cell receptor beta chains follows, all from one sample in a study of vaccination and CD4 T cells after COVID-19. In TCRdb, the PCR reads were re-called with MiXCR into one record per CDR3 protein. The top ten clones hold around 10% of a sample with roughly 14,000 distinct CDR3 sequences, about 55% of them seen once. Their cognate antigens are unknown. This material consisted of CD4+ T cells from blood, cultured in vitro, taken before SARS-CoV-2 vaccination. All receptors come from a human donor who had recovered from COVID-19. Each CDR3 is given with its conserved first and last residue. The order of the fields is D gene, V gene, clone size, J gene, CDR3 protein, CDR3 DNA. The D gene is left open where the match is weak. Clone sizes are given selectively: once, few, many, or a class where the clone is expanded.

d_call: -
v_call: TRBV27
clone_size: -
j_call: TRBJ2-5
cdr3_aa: CASSPLTGGFRQETQYF
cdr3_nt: TGTGCCAGCAGTCCCCTGACCGGAGGGTTCCGCCAAGAGACCCAGTACTTC

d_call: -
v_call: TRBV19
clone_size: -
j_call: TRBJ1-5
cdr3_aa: CASRLSNQPQHF
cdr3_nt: TGTGCCAGTAGACTGAGCAATCAGCCCCAGCATTTT

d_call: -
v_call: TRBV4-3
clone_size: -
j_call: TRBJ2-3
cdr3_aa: CASSPQGLGDTQYF
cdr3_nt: TGCGCCAGCAGCCCACAGGGTCTAGGAGATACGCAGTATTTT

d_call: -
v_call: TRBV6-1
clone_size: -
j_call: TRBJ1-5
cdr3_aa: CASKRDNGGQPQHF
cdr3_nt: TGTGCCAGCAAGAGGGACAATGGCGGTCAGCCCCAGCATTTT

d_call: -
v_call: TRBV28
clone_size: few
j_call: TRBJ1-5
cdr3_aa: CASEGHHLGTVYSNQPQHF
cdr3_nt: TGTGCCAGCGAGGGCCACCATCTCGGGACGGTTTATAGCAATCAGCCCCAGCATTTT

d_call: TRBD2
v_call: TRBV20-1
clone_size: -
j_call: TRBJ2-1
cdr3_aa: CSASKRLVGGLAGVSEQFF
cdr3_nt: TGCAGTGCCTCCAAAAGACTAGTAGGAGGGCTAGCGGGAGTTTCTGAGCAGTTCTTC

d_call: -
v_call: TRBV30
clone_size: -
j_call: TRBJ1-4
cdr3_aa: CAWSLTRREKLFF
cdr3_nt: TGTGCCTGGAGTTTGACTAGGCGGGAAAAACTGTTTTTT

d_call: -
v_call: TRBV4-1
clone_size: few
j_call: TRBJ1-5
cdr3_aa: CASSPTGVRNQPQHF
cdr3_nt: TGCGCCAGCAGCCCTACGGGGGTGCGCAATCAGCCCCAGCATTTT

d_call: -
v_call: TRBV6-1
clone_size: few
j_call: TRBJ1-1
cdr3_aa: CALWRGRGTTEAFF
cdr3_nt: TGTGCGCTTTGGAGGGGGAGGGGGACCACTGAAGCTTTCTTT

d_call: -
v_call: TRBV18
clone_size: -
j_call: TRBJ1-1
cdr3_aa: CASSARDGNTEAFF
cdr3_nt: TGTGCCAGCTCAGCCCGGGACGGGAACACTGAAGCTTTCTTT

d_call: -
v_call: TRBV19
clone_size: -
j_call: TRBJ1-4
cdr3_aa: CASSHTEGNEKLFF
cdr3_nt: TGTGCCAGTAGCCACACGGAGGGGAATGAAAAACTGTTTTTT

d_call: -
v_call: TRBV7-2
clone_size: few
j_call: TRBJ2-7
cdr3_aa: CASSFPGSEQYF
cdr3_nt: TGTGCCAGCAGCTTCCCAGGGAGTGAGCAGTACTTC

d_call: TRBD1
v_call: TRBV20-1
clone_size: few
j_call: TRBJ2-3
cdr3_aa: CSASDRDRSTDTQYF
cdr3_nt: TGCAGTGCTAGCGACCGGGACAGGAGCACAGATACGCAGTATTTT

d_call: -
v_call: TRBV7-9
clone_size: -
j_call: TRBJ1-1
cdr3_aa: CASSLGGLGTEAFF
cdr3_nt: TGTGCCAGCAGCTTAGGGGGGCTCGGCACTGAAGCTTTCTTT

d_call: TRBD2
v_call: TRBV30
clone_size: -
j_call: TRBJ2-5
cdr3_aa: CAWLGLAGETQYF
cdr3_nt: TGTGCCTGGTTAGGACTAGCTGGGGAGACCCAGTACTTC

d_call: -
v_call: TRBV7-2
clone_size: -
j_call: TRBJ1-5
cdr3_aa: CASSAHNFLSNQPQHF
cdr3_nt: TGTGCCAGCAGCGCGCACAACTTCCTTAGCAATCAGCCCCAGCATTTT

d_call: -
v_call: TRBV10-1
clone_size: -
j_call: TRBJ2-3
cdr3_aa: CASGRRTDTQYF
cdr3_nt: TGCGCCAGCGGCCGAAGGACAGATACGCAGTATTTT

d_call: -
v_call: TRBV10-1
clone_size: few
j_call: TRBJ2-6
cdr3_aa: CASSESREPGANVLTF
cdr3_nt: TGCGCCAGCAGTGAGTCGAGAGAACCGGGGGCCAACGTCCTGACTTTC

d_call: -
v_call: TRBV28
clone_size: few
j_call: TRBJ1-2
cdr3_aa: CASSLSDGYTF
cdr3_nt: TGTGCCAGCAGTTTATCCGATGGCTACACCTTC

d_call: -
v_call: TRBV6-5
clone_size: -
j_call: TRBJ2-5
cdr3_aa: CASSYGIETQYF
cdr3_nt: TGTGCCAGCAGTTATGGCATAGAGACCCAGTACTTC

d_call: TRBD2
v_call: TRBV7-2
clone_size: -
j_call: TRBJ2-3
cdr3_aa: CASSLAGTSGSTDTQYF
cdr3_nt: TGTGCCAGCAGCTTAGCAGGGACTAGCGGAAGCACAGATACGCAGTATTTT

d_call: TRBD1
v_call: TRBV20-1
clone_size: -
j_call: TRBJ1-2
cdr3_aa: CSADRGRRGYTF
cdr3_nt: TGCAGTGCGGACAGGGGGCGCAGGGGCTACACCTTC

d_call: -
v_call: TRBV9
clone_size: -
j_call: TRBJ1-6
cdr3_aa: CASSERSTYNSPLHF
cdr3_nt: TGTGCCAGCAGCGAGAGGAGTACCTATAATTCACCCCTCCACTTT

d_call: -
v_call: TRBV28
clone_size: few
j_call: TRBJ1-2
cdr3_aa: CASSPMNYGYTF
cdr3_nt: TGTGCCAGCAGTCCCATGAATTACGGCTACACCTTC

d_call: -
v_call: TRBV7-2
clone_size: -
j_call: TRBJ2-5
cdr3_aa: CASSPVGRGGETQYF
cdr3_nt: TGTGCCAGCAGCCCCGTGGGGCGCGGAGGGGAGACCCAGTACTTC

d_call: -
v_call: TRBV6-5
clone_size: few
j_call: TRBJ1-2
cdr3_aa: CASSYGGTKYNGYTF
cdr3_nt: TGTGCCAGCAGTTACGGTGGGACAAAATATAACGGCTACACCTTC

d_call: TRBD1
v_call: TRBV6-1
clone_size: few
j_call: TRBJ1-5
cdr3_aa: CASRNTGGGQPQHF
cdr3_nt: TGTGCCAGCAGGAACACAGGGGGCGGCCAGCCCCAGCATTTT

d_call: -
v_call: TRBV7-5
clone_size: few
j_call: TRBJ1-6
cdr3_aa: CISVPEVGTVGNSPLHF
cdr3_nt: -

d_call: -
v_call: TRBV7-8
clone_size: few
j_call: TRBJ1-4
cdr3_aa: CASSLASGRNEKLFF
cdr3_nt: TGTGCCAGCAGCTTAGCGTCAGGGCGAAATGAAAAACTGTTTTTT

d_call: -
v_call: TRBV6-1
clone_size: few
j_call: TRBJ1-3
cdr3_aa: CASRGVGNTIYF
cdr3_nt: TGTGCCAGCAGGGGAGTTGGAAACACCATATATTTT

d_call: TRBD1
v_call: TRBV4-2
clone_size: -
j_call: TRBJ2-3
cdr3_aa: CASSQDRGSTDTQYF
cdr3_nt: TGTGCCAGCAGCCAAGACAGGGGGAGCACAGATACGCAGTATTTT

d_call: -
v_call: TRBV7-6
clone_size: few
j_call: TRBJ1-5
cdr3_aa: CASSQNPNQPQHF
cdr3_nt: TGTGCCAGCAGCCAAAATCCTAATCAGCCCCAGCATTTT

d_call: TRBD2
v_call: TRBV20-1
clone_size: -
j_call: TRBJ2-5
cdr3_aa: CSARDPRASGRASSETQYF
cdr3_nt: TGCAGTGCTAGAGACCCGAGGGCTAGCGGGAGGGCCTCATCAGAGACCCAGTACTTC

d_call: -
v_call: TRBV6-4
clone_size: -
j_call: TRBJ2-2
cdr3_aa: CASRPDPNTGELFF
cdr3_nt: TGTGCCAGTCGCCCGGACCCGAACACCGGGGAGCTGTTTTTT

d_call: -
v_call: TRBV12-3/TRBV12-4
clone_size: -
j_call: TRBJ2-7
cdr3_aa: CASSSKGDHVYEQYF
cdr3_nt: TGTGCCAGCAGTTCAAAGGGGGACCATGTCTACGAGCAGTACTTC

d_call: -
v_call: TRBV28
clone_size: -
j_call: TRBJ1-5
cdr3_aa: CASSLLQGNQPQHF
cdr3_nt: TGTGCCAGCAGTTTACTTCAGGGCAATCAGCCCCAGCATTTT

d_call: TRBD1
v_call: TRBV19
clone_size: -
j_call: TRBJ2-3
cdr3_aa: CASSIQGAGTDTQYF
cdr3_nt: TGTGCCAGTAGTATACAGGGGGCTGGCACAGATACGCAGTATTTT

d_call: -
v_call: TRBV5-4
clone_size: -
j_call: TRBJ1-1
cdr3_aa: CASSLAAVVGTEAFF
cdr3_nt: TGTGCCAGCAGCTTGGCTGCGGTCGTGGGCACTGAAGCTTTCTTT

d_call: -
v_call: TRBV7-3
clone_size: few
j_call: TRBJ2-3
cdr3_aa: CASSSLAGDTQYF
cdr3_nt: TGTGCCAGCAGCTCACTAGCCGGAGATACGCAGTATTTT

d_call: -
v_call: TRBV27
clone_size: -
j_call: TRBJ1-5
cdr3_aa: CASSSDSLQPQHF
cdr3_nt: TGTGCCAGCAGTTCGGACAGTTTACAGCCCCAGCATTTT

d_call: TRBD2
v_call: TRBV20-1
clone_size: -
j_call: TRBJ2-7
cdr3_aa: CSARGGTSGRSTYEQYF
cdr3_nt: TGCAGTGCTAGAGGTGGGACTAGCGGGCGGTCCACCTACGAGCAGTACTTC

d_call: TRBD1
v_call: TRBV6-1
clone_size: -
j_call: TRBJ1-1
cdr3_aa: CAIMDRINTEAFF
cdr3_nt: TGTGCCATAATGGACAGGATAAACACTGAAGCTTTCTTT